This T cell receptor (beta chain) was recovered during a study of T cells of healthy individuals. The CDR3 spans 15 residues. V lost 0 bases and J lost 5, with 14 bases in between. Germline V lookup: CDR1 SGHKS, CDR2 YYEKEE (reference sequence). MiXCR was run by TCRdb on the 5' RACE reads, yielding one entry per CDR3 protein. Of tens of thousands of distinct CDR3 sequences in the sample, roughly 16% were seen once. Only one count was recorded for this clonotype. V gene TRBV5-5 combines with J gene TRBJ1-2; possible D gene TRBD1, 5 bases. The origin of this receptor is a human donor in good health. CDR3 amino acids: CASSLEPGTLYGYTF. In nucleotides, the CDR3 is TGTGCCAGCAGCTTGGAACCCGGGACGCTATATGGCTACACCTTC.